Included here is one T cell receptor beta chain sequence, with context. The antigen is unknown. With 3 bases removed from V and 6 bases from J, the gap between germline ends came to 8 bases. The CDR3 is made up of 12 amino acids. Per the germline V gene, CDR1 is SGHTA and CDR2 is FQGNSA. From the reads, TCRdb called clonotypes with MiXCR, one entry per CDR3 protein. The table lists roughly 500,000 distinct CDR3 sequences, roughly a third of them singletons, with about a sixth in the top ten. These data belong to a study of T cell repertoires in cytomegalovirus infection. Study summary: HLA-B-restricted CMV epitopes that are well studied, plus recently identified HLA-C-restricted ones, were used by the study. Matching HLA type, along with CMV infection, was indicated by public TCR beta signatures.

Whole-study results and caveats: The ex vivo response showed dominance by HLA-C-restricted CMV-specific TCR beta clonotypes. Identification of carriers of CMV plus the relevant HLA was performed using cumulative public TCR beta family frequency.

Sequencing was performed on cultured PBMCs, taken from culture after CMV antigen stimulation. V usage is TRBV7-2 and J usage is TRBJ1-1; unclear D gene. The receptor comes from a human donor in good health (CMV status not recorded). Some clones in this sample may be carry-over from other donors' samples. The CDR3, as DNA: TGTGCCAGCAGCTTGTATCTTGCTGAAGCTTTCTTT. This translates into CASSLYLAEAFF. Combining the CDR3 with reference TRBV7-2 and TRBJ1-1 gives the whole variable domain GAGVSQSPSNKVTEKGKDVELRCDPISGHTALYWYRQSLGQGLEFLIYFQGNSAPDKSGLPSDRFSAERTGGSVSTLTIQRTQQEDSAVYLCASSLYLAEAFFGQGTRLTVV.